Presented here are 29 T cell receptor beta chains from one specimen sequenced in a study of CD8 T cells in ankylosing spondylitis. One entry per CDR3 protein, called by TCRdb with MiXCR from the 5' RACE reads. The sample gives around 100,000 distinct CDR3 sequences, approximately 25% of which show up once; roughly 12% is in the top ten. The source material was synovial fluid, either unsorted or a sorted T cell fraction (not recorded which). Source of these receptors: a male donor with ankylosing spondylitis.

Notes on this clonotype: A much more abundant neighbour one base away suggests this may be a read error. DNA for the CDR3: TGTACCAGCAGCTATAGCGGGAGGGCCCACGAGCAGTACTTC. Protein product: CTSSYSGRAHEQYF. The rearrangement links TRBV7-9 to TRBJ2-7; 11 bases align to TRBD2. The germline V gene encodes CDR1 SEHNR and CDR2 FQNEAQ (reference sequence). This CDR3 comprises 14 residues.

The chain employs TRBV5-1 and TRBJ2-2, with D possibly TRBD2 on 6 matching bases. The V and J ends lost 2 bases and 5 bases respectively, with 22 bases between them. Germline-derived CDR1 and CDR2 are SGHRS and YFSETQ. The CDR3 extends over 18 amino acids. The CDR3: CASSLFPGGSVRTGELFF. The CDR3, as DNA: TGCGCCAGCAGCTTATTCCCTGGGGGGTCAGTTCGAACCGGGGAGCTGTTTTTT.

This clonotype was counted a few times. The gene calls are TRBV10-2 and TRBJ2-1, with 11 bases matching TRBD2. Germline values: CDR1 WSHSY, CDR2 SAAADI. CDR3 length: 17 residues. The J segment lost 2 bases and the V segment lost 9 bases, leaving 12 bases of the junction unmatched. CDR3 loop: CASSGRGISSTYNEQFF. DNA for the CDR3: TGCGCCAGTAGCGGGAGGGGGATTTCATCTACCTACAATGAGCAGTTCTTC.

This sequence joins TRBV5-5 and TRBJ1-3; no clear D gene. The germline gives CDR1 SGHKS, CDR2 YYEKEE (reference sequence). Trimming cost V 1 base and J 4 bases, with 21 bases left between them. This CDR3 is built from 18 residues. The CDR3 DNA sequence: TGTGCCAGCAGCTTGATTGGTCCCCCACGGGATTGGGGAAACACCATATATTTT. Its protein product is CASSLIGPPRDWGNTIYF. The full variable domain, completed using reference TRBV5-5 and TRBJ1-3, is DAGVTQSPTHLIKTRGQQVTLRCSPISGHKSVSWYQQVLGQGPQFIFQYYEKEERGRGNFPDRFSARQFPNYSSELNVNALLLGDSALYLCASSLIGPPRDWGNTIYFGEGSWLTVV.

This clonotype was detected many times. The chain joins TRBV12-3 or TRBV12-4 to TRBJ1-6; D is possibly TRBD1 (5 bases). V was trimmed by 7 bases and J by 10 bases, leaving 17 bases between them. CDR3 size: 14 residues. DNA for the CDR3: TGTGCCAGCACCTTGGGCAGGGAAAACTCACCCCTCCACTTT. Encoded protein: CASTLGRENSPLHF.

The chain combines TRBV11-3 with TRBJ2-1; tentatively, D is TRBD2 (6 bases). V lost 4 bases, J lost 0 bases, and 10 bases lay in between. CDR1 and CDR2 from the germline V gene are SGHNT and YENEEA. The CDR3 length is 15 residues. In nucleotides, the CDR3 is TGTGCCAGCAGCTGGGGGGAGAGCTCCTACAATGAGCAGTTCTTC. Translated: CASSWGESSYNEQFF.

The chain recombines TRBV6-1 with TRBJ2-7, with a possible D match to TRBD1 (7 bases). Trimming cost V 5 bases and J 2 bases, with 19 bases left between them. In germline, CDR1 is MNHNS, CDR2 SASEGT. There are 16 residues in the CDR3. Here the CDR3 reads CASSRAGRTGAYEQYV. CDR3 DNA sequence: TGTGCCAGCAGTCGAGCTGGGAGGACAGGAGCCTACGAGCAGTACGTC.

This clonotype has a handful of counts. The V call is TRBV20-1, the J call TRBJ2-7; D is ambiguous. CDR3 length: 16 residues. V shed 6 bases and J shed 4 bases, with 25 bases lying between them. Germline V gene sequence: CDR1 DFQATT, CDR2 SNEGSKA (reference sequence). The CDR3 loop reads CSARIISGQTPYEQYV. The CDR3 DNA sequence: TGCAGTGCCCGGATCATATCCGGGCAGACCCCTTACGAGCAGTACGTC.

This clonotype was recorded many times. This rearrangement joins TRBV5-1 to TRBJ2-1, with 7 bases matching TRBD2. V gave up 7 bases and J gave up 8 bases; unmatched junction bases: 9. Germline CDR1 reads SGHRS; CDR2 reads YFSETQ. The CDR3 runs 13 residues. The CDR3 region has the DNA TGCGCCAGCGGACTAGTGGGTCTAGATGAGCAGTTCTTC. Amino acids: CASGLVGLDEQFF.

This clonotype was detected a few times. This chain connects TRBV6-2 or TRBV6-3 to TRBJ1-5; D is unresolved. The V gene lost 2 bases and the J gene lost 2 bases, with 13 bases spanning the gap. Germline CDR1 and CDR2: MNHEY and SVGEGT. The CDR3 length is 16 residues. The CDR3 DNA reads TGTGCCAGCAGTTACCCCCCGAGAAGGGGCAATCAGCCCCAGCATTTT. Protein: CASSYPPRRGNQPQHF.

The CDR3 sequence: CASSAQTDYEQYV. As DNA, the CDR3 is TGTGCCAGCTCAGCCCAGACAGACTACGAGCAGTACGTC. V and J are TRBV18 and TRBJ2-7; D possibly corresponds to TRBD1 (5 bases). Germline V gene sequence: CDR1 KGHSH, CDR2 LQKENI. The CDR3 is 13 residues long. V lost 5 bases, J lost 3 bases, and 11 bases lay in between.

J is TRBJ2-7 and V is TRBV5-6, with D hard to call. The CDR3 consists of 13 residues. V gave up 0 bases and J gave up 5 bases, with 9 bases separating them. CDR1 is SGHDT and CDR2 is YYEEEE in the germline V gene. This CDR3 reads CASSLVGSHEQYV. For the CDR3, the DNA is TGTGCCAGCAGCTTGGTAGGGTCCCACGAGCAGTACGTC.

This clonotype was recorded at least ten times. V and J are TRBV5-1 and TRBJ1-4; TRBD1 aligns across 7 bases. Germline trimming cut 3 bases from V and 4 bases from J; bases unmatched to any gene: 12. CDR1 and CDR2 (germline): SGHRS, YFSETQ. The CDR3 consists of 17 residues. CDR3 region: CASSWALQGLLNEKLFF. The CDR3 nucleotides read TGCGCCAGCAGCTGGGCACTACAGGGGCTCCTTAATGAAAAACTGTTTTTT. Full variable domain (outside the CDR3, taken from reference TRBV5-1 and TRBJ1-4): KAGVTQTPRYLIKTRGQQVTLSCSPISGHRSVSWYQQTPGQGLQFLFEYFSETQRNKGNFPGRFSGRQFSNSRSEMNVSTLELGDSALYLCASSWALQGLLNEKLFFGSGTQLSVL.

The chain has TRBV20-1 and TRBJ2-7, with D perhaps being TRBD1 or TRBD2 (5 bases each). The CDR3 sequence is 13 residues long. Germline CDR1 and CDR2: DFQATT and SNEGSKA (reference sequence). V gave up 3 bases and J gave up 0 bases, with 9 bases separating them. The CDR3 DNA reads TGCAGTGCTAGGCCAGGGACCTCCTACGAGCAGTACGTC. Its protein product is CSARPGTSYEQYV.

This clonotype has only a few counts. The chain has TRBV7-9 and TRBJ2-7, with D possibly being TRBD1 or TRBD2 (5 bases each). The CDR3 covers 14 residues. Between the trimmed V and J ends, which lost 2 bases and 6 bases, there was a span of 14 bases. The germline gives CDR1 SEHNR, CDR2 FQNEAQ (reference sequence). CDR3 in DNA: TGTGCCAGCAGCTTATCAGGGACCGTCGCCGAGCAGTACGTC. The encoded protein is CASSLSGTVAEQYV.

The genes are TRBV7-2 and TRBJ1-4, with D possibly being TRBD1 (6 bases). The CDR3 runs to 15 residues. The germline CDR1 and CDR2 sequences are SGHTA and FQGNSA. Trimming took 1 base from V and 5 from J, leaving 11 bases between them. The CDR3 region is CASSLGGLRNEKLFF. DNA of the CDR3: TGTGCCAGCAGCTTAGGGGGGCTGAGGAATGAAAAACTGTTTTTT. The whole variable domain, remainder taken from reference TRBV7-2 and TRBJ1-4, is GAGVSQSPSNKVTEKGKDVELRCDPISGHTALYWYRQSLGQGLEFLIYFQGNSAPDKSGLPSDRFSAERTGGSVSTLTIQRTQQEDSAVYLCASSLGGLRNEKLFFGSGTQLSVL.

The CDR3 DNA reads as TGTGCCAGCAGTGAACGCTGGCCCCCTGAGCAGTTCTTC. Its protein product is CASSERWPPEQFF. The V call is TRBV6-1, the J call TRBJ2-1; unclear D gene. This CDR3 is 13 amino acids long. V dropped 2 bases and J dropped 9 bases, with 11 bases sitting between them. Germline CDR1 reads MNHNS; CDR2 reads SASEGT.

This clonotype was counted a few times. The gene calls are TRBV29-1 and TRBJ1-1, with D hard to call. Germline CDR1 and CDR2: SQVTM and ANQGSEA. With 4 bases removed from V and 3 bases from J, the gap between germline ends came to 6 bases. This CDR3 region has 11 residues. CDR3 DNA sequence: TGCAGCGTTGGGTTCGACACTGAAGCTTTCTTT. It encodes CSVGFDTEAFF.

Many counts were recorded for this clonotype. V usage is TRBV5-8 and J usage is TRBJ2-1; D unresolved. With 2 bases removed from V and 7 bases from J, the gap between germline ends came to 10 bases. The CDR3 length is 13 residues. From germline, CDR1 is SGHTS and CDR2 YDEGEE. The CDR3 sequence is CASSFGGRNEQFF. CDR3 in DNA: TGTGCCAGCAGCTTCGGCGGAAGGAATGAGCAGTTCTTC.

The V call is TRBV5-1, the J call TRBJ2-5; D is possibly TRBD2 (5 bases). V gave up 0 bases and J gave up 5 bases, with 11 bases separating them. Germline V CDR1 and CDR2: SGHRS, YFSETQ. The CDR3 has 14 residues. The CDR3 reads CASSLEEVWETQYF. As DNA, the CDR3 is TGCGCCAGCAGCTTGGAGGAGGTCTGGGAGACCCAGTACTTC.

The chain carries TRBV6-5 and TRBJ1-5; tentative D call: TRBD1 (5 bases). Germline V gene data show CDR1 as MNHEY and CDR2 as SVGAGI. CDR3 size: 16 residues. V gave up 2 bases and J gave up 6 bases, with 17 bases separating them. The CDR3 region has the DNA TGTGCCAGCAGTTACCCTAGGGGTGGGGGTACTCAGCCCCAGCATTTT. Amino acids: CASSYPRGGGTQPQHF.

The rearrangement joins TRBV10-3 to TRBJ2-1; 12 nucleotides match TRBD1. The trim removed 10 bases at V and 0 bases at J, leaving 16 bases unmatched. Germline CDR1 is ENHRY and CDR2 is SYGVKD. CDR3 length equals 19 residues. DNA of the CDR3: TGTGCCACCATGTCTTCGGGGACAGGGGGCTTAAGCTCCTACAATGAGCAGTTCTTC. As protein: CATMSSGTGGLSSYNEQFF.

This clonotype was observed once. V is TRBV2 and J is TRBJ1-2; D is unresolved. CDR3 length: 14 amino acids. The V gene lost 3 bases and the J gene lost 5 bases, with 13 bases spanning the gap. The V gene's germline CDR1 is SNHLY and CDR2 FYNNEI. CDR3 sequence (DNA): TGTGCCAGCAGTGAGCAGGATTTCTTATATGGCTACACCTTC. Encoded protein: CASSEQDFLYGYTF.

The chain uses TRBV2 and TRBJ2-5, with D perhaps TRBD2 (6 bases). V dropped 0 bases and J dropped 7 bases, with 6 bases sitting between them. Germline V gene data show CDR1 as SNHLY and CDR2 as FYNNEI. There are 12 residues in the CDR3. CDR3 sequence reads: CASSEARGTQYF. As DNA, the CDR3 is TGTGCCAGCAGTGAAGCGCGGGGGACCCAGTACTTC.

Only a few counts were recorded for this clonotype. The chain employs TRBV7-9 and TRBJ1-1; unclear D gene. The germline V gene encodes CDR1 SEHNR and CDR2 FQNEAQ (reference sequence). The CDR3 consists of 15 residues. The V and J ends lost 5 bases and 0 bases respectively, with 13 bases between them. The CDR3 coding sequence is TGTGCCAGCAGCCAAACCGAAGGCTTGAACACTGAAGCTTTCTTT. Its protein is CASSQTEGLNTEAFF.

This clonotype was seen only once. This sequence joins TRBV5-1 and TRBJ1-3; 9 bases are a match to TRBD1. Trimming removed 4 bases from V and 0 bases from J; junction bases left unmatched: 8. The CDR3 spans 17 residues. The germline V gene has CDR1 SGHRS and CDR2 YFSETQ. The CDR3: CASSRTGDLSSGNTIYF. DNA for the CDR3: TGCGCCAGCAGCAGGACAGGGGATTTGAGCTCTGGAAACACCATATATTTT.

The V gene is TRBV12-3 or TRBV12-4, the J gene TRBJ2-1; no clear D. Trimming left V 6 bases short and J 7 bases short, with 10 bases between. This CDR3 has 12 amino acids. CDR3 region: CASSALGNEQFF. Written as DNA, the CDR3 is TGTGCCAGCAGCGCATTAGGGAATGAGCAGTTCTTC.

This clonotype has more than one count but fewer than ten. The chain joins TRBV12-3 or TRBV12-4 to TRBJ1-1; D is uncertain. V was clipped by 8 bases and J by 2 bases, with 18 bases between them. CDR3 length: 15 residues. CDR3 protein: CASRLVTTLNTEAFF. The CDR3 DNA is TGTGCCAGCCGCCTTGTAACCACCTTAAACACTGAAGCTTTCTTT.

This clonotype showed up just a few times. This chain connects TRBV7-9 to TRBJ2-2; D may correspond to TRBD1 or TRBD2 (5 bases each). The CDR3 runs 15 residues. Trimming removed 3 bases from V and 0 bases from J, with 8 bases in between. Germline CDR1 and CDR2: SEHNR and FQNEAQ (reference sequence). In nucleotides, the CDR3 is TGTGCCAGCAGCTTGGGGGTTTCGAACACCGGGGAGCTGTTTTTT. This sequence encodes CASSLGVSNTGELFF.